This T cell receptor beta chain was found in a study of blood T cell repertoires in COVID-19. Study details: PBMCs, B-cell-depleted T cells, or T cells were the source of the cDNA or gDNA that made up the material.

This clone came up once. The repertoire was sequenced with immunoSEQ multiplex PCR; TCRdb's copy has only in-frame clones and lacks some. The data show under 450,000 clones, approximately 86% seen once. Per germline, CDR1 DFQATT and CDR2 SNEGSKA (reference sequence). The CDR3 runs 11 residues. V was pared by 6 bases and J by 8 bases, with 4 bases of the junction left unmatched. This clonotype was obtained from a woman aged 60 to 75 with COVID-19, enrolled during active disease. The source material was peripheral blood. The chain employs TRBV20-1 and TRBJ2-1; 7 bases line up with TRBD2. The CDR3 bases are TGCAGTGCAAATGGACTAGATGAGCAGTTCTTC. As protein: CSANGLDEQFF.